This T cell receptor beta chain appears in the sequencing data of a study of T-cell reconstitution after alpha-beta-depleted transplantation in children. Findings and caveats of the study: T-cell numbers and diversity, one year after transplant, stemmed largely from T cells that were newly produced. Diversity of TCRbeta at day 60 was high in some patients, arising from surviving recipient T cells and thymic progenitors.

Preparing the TCRbeta library involved the use of unique molecular identifiers. TCRdb independently ran MiXCR on the PCR reads; one entry per CDR3 protein. Of 250,000 to 400,000 distinct CDR3 sequences listed, over 20% are singletons. J was trimmed by 4 bases and V by 6 bases; bases with no gene match: 3. The CDR3 runs 13 residues. Germline V lookup: CDR1 KGHSH, CDR2 LQKENI. A note on this clonotype: Antigen: not known.

This chain connects TRBV18 to TRBJ2-1, with 7 bases matching TRBD1. The starting material was PBMCs, mostly from graft donor cells, obtained 180 days after TCRalphabeta/CD19-depleted stem cell transplant. The clonotype comes from a male patient between 10 and 17 years old who had a stem cell transplant for acute lymphoblastic leukemia, so the T cells may come from the graft donor. The CDR3 sequence is CASSGDSYNEQFF. The DNA for the CDR3 is TGTGCCAGCTCCGGGGACAGTTACAATGAGCAGTTCTTC.